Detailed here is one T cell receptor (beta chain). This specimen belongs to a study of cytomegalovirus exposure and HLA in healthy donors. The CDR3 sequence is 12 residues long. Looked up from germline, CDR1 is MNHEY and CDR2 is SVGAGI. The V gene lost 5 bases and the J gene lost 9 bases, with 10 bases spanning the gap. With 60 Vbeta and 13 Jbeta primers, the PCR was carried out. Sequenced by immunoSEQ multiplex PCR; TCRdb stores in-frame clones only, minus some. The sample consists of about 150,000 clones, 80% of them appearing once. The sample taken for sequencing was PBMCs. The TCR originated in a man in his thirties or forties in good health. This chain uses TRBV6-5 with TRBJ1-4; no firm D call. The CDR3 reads CASSLLGQKLFF. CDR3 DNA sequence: TGTGCCAGCAGTCTGCTCGGTCAAAAACTGTTTTTT.